These 27 T cell receptor beta chains were all obtained from the same sample, sequenced in a study of OX40 agonist ivuxolimab in advanced cancers. The library was produced with the immunoSEQ multiplex PCR assay. The source is immuneACCESS, and TCRdb retained only in-frame sequences with V and J called. Part of the clones is not carried over; for the studies checked, unresolved V genes explain less than half of this, and the remainder is unexplained. The table for this sample lists around 83,000 clones; about 90% of them were counted only once. 1.5% to 2% of the sample belongs to the ten largest clones. The source was CD4+ or CD8+ T cells sorted from blood, collected in a trial of the OX40 agonist ivuxolimab. These receptors were obtained from an adult with an advanced solid tumor such as melanoma, head and neck, liver or kidney cancer.

This chain links TRBV28 with TRBJ1-3, with D possibly TRBD1 on 5 matching bases. V was trimmed by 7 bases and J by 9 bases, leaving 13 bases between them. There are 12 residues in the CDR3. CDR1 is MDHEN and CDR2 is SYDVKM in the germline V gene. CDR3 protein: CASTLGPGTIYF. In nucleotides, the CDR3 is TGTGCCAGCACCCTGGGGCCGGGCACCATATATTTT.

This chain links TRBV19 with TRBJ2-7; 10 bases map to TRBD1. This CDR3 spans 16 amino acids. The germline CDR1 and CDR2 sequences are LNHDA and SQIVND (reference sequence). V trimming: 5 bases; J trimming: 2 bases; junction bases outside the gene matches: 9. The CDR3 DNA reads as TGTGCCAGTAGTGAAGGGACAGGGGACTTGACCTACGAGCAGTACTTC. This encodes CASSEGTGDLTYEQYF.

This chain uses TRBV6-6 with TRBJ1-1; 8 bases line up with TRBD1. This CDR3 has 14 residues. Trimming at V came to 2 bases and at J to 6 bases, leaving 5 bases not matched to a gene. Germline lookup yields CDR1 MNHNY and CDR2 SVGAGI (reference sequence). The CDR3 sequence is CASSYGNRGAEAFF. In nucleotides, the CDR3 is TGTGCCAGCAGTTACGGCAACAGGGGGGCTGAAGCTTTCTTT.

The chain employs TRBV5-1 and TRBJ2-3, with a weak D call TRBD2 (5 bases). The ends were cut back, 5 bases at V and 2 bases at J, with 12 bases in the middle. This CDR3 is 14 amino acids long. The germline gives CDR1 SGHRS, CDR2 YFSETQ. The CDR3 DNA reads as TGCGCCAGCAGGCCAGCGGTTATCACAGATACGCAGTATTTT. Translating it yields CASRPAVITDTQYF.

This chain uses TRBV7-9 with TRBJ2-7; D perhaps matches TRBD1 (6 bases). Germline lookup yields CDR1 SEHNR and CDR2 FQNEAQ (reference sequence). The CDR3 runs to 14 residues. Trimming pared 1 base from V and 4 bases from J, leaving 11 bases between. The CDR3 nucleotides are TGTGCCAGCAGCTTAGAACTGGACAGTTACGAGCAGTACTTC. The encoded protein is CASSLELDSYEQYF.

The genes are TRBV5-1 and TRBJ2-5; D remains unclear. Trimming removed 1 base from V and 1 base from J, with 11 bases in between. The germline V gene encodes CDR1 SGHRS and CDR2 YFSETQ. This CDR3 spans 15 amino acids. Here the CDR3 reads CASSLWGAAQETQYF. The CDR3 coding sequence is TGCGCCAGCAGCTTGTGGGGTGCGGCCCAAGAGACCCAGTACTTC.

The V and J genes are TRBV5-4 and TRBJ1-4; 11 bases map to TRBD1. Germline V gives CDR1 SGHNT, CDR2 YYREEE (reference sequence). The CDR3 has 15 amino acids. J lost 8 bases, V lost 4 bases, and 7 bases had no gene match. CDR3 nucleotide sequence: TGTGCCAGCAGCCCACGGACAGGGGGCGTGGAAAAACTGTTTTTT. This translates into CASSPRTGGVEKLFF.

In this sample, this clone turned up a few times. The chain employs TRBV6-6 and TRBJ1-5; the match to TRBD1 covers 11 bases. The CDR3 extends over 15 amino acids. Germline V gene lookup returns CDR1 MNHNY and CDR2 SVGAGI (reference sequence). V trimming: 6 bases; J trimming: 7 bases; junction bases outside the gene matches: 8. DNA of the CDR3: TGTGCCAGCAGCCGGACAGGGGGCGTAGGGCAGCCCCAGCATTTT. It specifies CASSRTGGVGQPQHF.

This clone is a singleton in its sample. This rearrangement joins TRBV2 to TRBJ2-7, with 7 bases matching TRBD1. Germline V gene lookup returns CDR1 SNHLY and CDR2 FYNNEI. Germline trimming cut 5 bases from V and 2 bases from J; bases unmatched to any gene: 3. The CDR3 length is 13 residues. This CDR3 is CASSRDRAYEQYF. The CDR3 bases are TGTGCCAGCAGTCGCGACAGGGCCTACGAGCAGTACTTC.

V usage is TRBV6-6 and J usage is TRBJ1-2; no definite D call. The CDR3 is 13 residues long. With 6 bases removed from V and 7 bases from J, the gap between germline ends came to 15 bases. Germline lookup yields CDR1 MNHNY and CDR2 SVGAGI (reference sequence). CDR3 loop: CASSKMDVGGYTF. In nucleotides, the CDR3 is TGTGCCAGCAGCAAAATGGATGTTGGTGGCTACACCTTC.

The V call is TRBV6-6, the J call TRBJ2-3, with D possibly matching TRBD2 (5 bases). Germline V gene sequence: CDR1 MNHNY, CDR2 SVGAGI (reference sequence). Between the trimmed V and J ends, which lost 5 bases and 6 bases, there was a span of 15 bases. The CDR3 extends over 14 amino acids. The CDR3, as DNA: TGTGCCAGCAGTCCTCTGGCCTTAGCGGATACGCAGTATTTT. Its protein is CASSPLALADTQYF.

This chain links TRBV15 with TRBJ1-5; D is uncertain. Germline V gene sequence: CDR1 LNHNV, CDR2 YYDKDF (reference sequence). The V end lost 0 bases, the J end lost 10 bases, and 13 bases lay between the germline ends. The CDR3 is 14 amino acids. The CDR3 spells CATSRDVNSDPQHF. CDR3 DNA sequence: TGTGCCACCAGCAGAGATGTCAACTCGGATCCCCAGCATTTT. Based on the CDR3 plus reference TRBV15 and TRBJ1-5, the full variable domain is DAMVIQNPRYQVTQFGKPVTLSCSQTLNHNVMYWYQQKSSQAPKLLFHYYDKDFNNEADTPDNFQSRRPNTSFCFLDIRSPGLGDTAMYLCATSRDVNSDPQHFGDGTRLSIL.

The chain uses TRBV21-1 and TRBJ1-2. TRBV21-1 is given as a pseudogene. The CDR3 runs to 14 residues. The CDR3 region has the DNA TGTGCCAGCAGCCCTGACCAGGCAGGGGACTACTACACCTTC. Translated, it gives CASSPDQAGDYYTF.

This clone was found once. The chain has TRBV5-1 and TRBJ2-7; a possible D gene is TRBD2 (6 bases). Trimming removed 7 bases from V and 1 base from J, with 15 bases in between. CDR1 is SGHRS, CDR2 YFSETQ, per germline. The CDR3 runs 14 residues. DNA for the CDR3: TGCGCCAGCCACCGGGACTCCACATCCTACGAGCAGTACTTC. It specifies CASHRDSTSYEQYF.

This chain connects TRBV5-1 to TRBJ2-7, with 10 bases identical to TRBD2. V dropped 0 bases and J dropped 3; count of bases not matched to a gene: 9. The CDR3 contains 17 residues. Germline V lookup: CDR1 SGHRS, CDR2 YFSETQ. CDR3 protein: CASSLVGASGRDYEQYF. CDR3 nucleotide sequence: TGCGCCAGCAGCTTGGTGGGGGCTAGCGGGAGAGACTACGAGCAGTACTTC.

This clone is a singleton in its sample. The chain uses TRBV25-1 and TRBJ1-1, with a tentative D call TRBD1 (5 bases). This CDR3 has 15 amino acids. V gave up 1 base and J gave up 1 base, with 10 bases separating them. Germline V gene sequence: CDR1 MGHDK, CDR2 SYGVNS. The CDR3, as DNA: TGTGCCAGCAGTGAATCCCTGGGACCGAACACTGAAGCTTTCTTT. It specifies CASSESLGPNTEAFF. The full variable domain, its missing parts supplied by reference TRBV25-1 and TRBJ1-1, is EADIYQTPRYLVIGTGKKITLECSQTMGHDKMYWYQQDPGMELHLIHYSYGVNSTEKGDLSSESTVSRIRTEHFPLTLESARPSHTSQYLCASSESLGPNTEAFFGQGTRLTVV.

This clone was counted between two and nine times. This chain connects TRBV4-3 to TRBJ1-5; D gene unclear. Looked up from germline, CDR1 is LGHNA and CDR2 is YSLEER. V was clipped by 0 bases and J by 3 bases, with 3 bases between them. CDR3 length equals 13 residues. The CDR3 here is CASSQELNQPQHF. DNA for the CDR3: TGCGCCAGCAGCCAAGAACTCAATCAGCCCCAGCATTTT.

This sequence joins TRBV30 and TRBJ2-5, with D possibly called TRBD1 or TRBD2 (5 bases each). Between the trimmed V and J ends, which lost 0 bases and 7 bases, there was a span of 21 bases. CDR3 length equals 16 residues. The germline V gene has CDR1 GTSNPN and CDR2 SVGIG (reference sequence). The CDR3 DNA reads as TGTGCCTGGAGTGTAGGTCCCGGGACGGCCCCGGGGACCCAGTACTTC. Translated: CAWSVGPGTAPGTQYF.

The V gene is TRBV6-6, the J gene TRBJ2-7; unclear D gene. V was clipped by 5 bases and J by 3 bases, with 8 bases between them. Germline values: CDR1 MNHNY, CDR2 SVGAGI (reference sequence). The CDR3 sequence is 12 residues long. The CDR3: CASSTQSYEQYF. The CDR3 bases are TGTGCCAGCAGTACACAGAGCTACGAGCAGTACTTC.

J is TRBJ2-1 and V is TRBV29-1; D may be TRBD1 (6 bases). Germline CDR1 reads SQVTM; CDR2 reads ANQGSEA. The V end was cut by 1 base, the J end by 0 bases, with 16 bases between. The CDR3 extends over 17 amino acids. This CDR3 is CSVEGRQGNSSYNEQFF. Here the CDR3 DNA reads TGCAGCGTTGAAGGGCGGCAGGGGAATAGCTCCTACAATGAGCAGTTCTTC.

A note on this clone: Other DNA sequences within the sample encode an identical CDR3. The V and J genes are TRBV18 and TRBJ2-3, with 11 bases aligning to TRBD2. CDR1 and CDR2 (germline): KGHSH, LQKENI. J was trimmed by 1 base and V by 3 bases; bases with no gene match: 0. The CDR3 has 15 amino acids. DNA of the CDR3: TGTGCCAGCTCACCGGGACTAGCGGGCACAGATACGCAGTATTTT. It codes for CASSPGLAGTDTQYF.

The V gene is TRBV28, the J gene TRBJ2-7; D is undetermined. This CDR3 has 14 residues. V shed 7 bases and J shed 6 bases, with 19 bases lying between them. CDR1 is MDHEN and CDR2 is SYDVKM in the germline V gene. CDR3 sequence: CASKDHTVSFEQYF. CDR3 nucleotide sequence: TGTGCCAGCAAGGATCACACGGTCAGTTTCGAGCAGTACTTC.

The chain is built from TRBV6-6 and TRBJ1-3; D not resolved. V gave up 0 bases and J gave up 1 base, with 4 bases separating them. Germline V gene data show CDR1 as MNHNY and CDR2 as SVGAGI (reference sequence). There are 14 residues in the CDR3. CDR3 loop: CASSYSGSGNTIYF. The DNA for the CDR3 is TGTGCCAGCAGTTACTCCGGATCTGGAAACACCATATATTTT.

The chain combines TRBV15 with TRBJ2-1, with 9 bases aligning to TRBD1. The CDR3 covers 14 residues. CDR1 is LNHNV, CDR2 YYDKDF, per germline (reference sequence). V gave up 5 bases and J gave up 6 bases; unmatched junction bases: 5. The CDR3 region is CATSVQGASNEQFF. CDR3 coding DNA: TGTGCCACCAGCGTACAGGGGGCGTCCAATGAGCAGTTCTTC.

The chain uses TRBV30 and TRBJ1-4, with no clear D. The V gene lost 7 bases and the J gene lost 9 bases, with 18 bases spanning the gap. From germline, CDR1 is GTSNPN and CDR2 SVGIG (reference sequence). The CDR3 consists of 13 residues. CDR3 residues: CALSVQARQKLFF. Here the CDR3 DNA reads TGTGCCTTATCGGTCCAGGCCAGACAAAAACTGTTTTTT.

The J gene is TRBJ1-4, the V gene TRBV9; 9 bases fit TRBD1. The CDR3 is 15 residues long. J gave up 7 bases and V 3 bases, and 7 bases lay outside the gene matches. Germline V gives CDR1 SGDLS, CDR2 YYNGEE. The CDR3: CASSATGGGREKLFF. CDR3 nucleotides: TGTGCCAGCAGCGCGACAGGGGGTGGGCGTGAAAAACTGTTTTTT. The full variable domain, its missing parts supplied by reference TRBV9 and TRBJ1-4, is DSGVTQTPKHLITATGQRVTLRCSPRSGDLSVYWYQQSLDQGLQFLIQYYNGEERAKGNILERFSAQQFPDLHSELNLSSLELGDSALYFCASSATGGGREKLFFGSGTQLSVL.

This clone was counted a single time. The rearrangement joins TRBV7-6 to TRBJ2-1; tentative D call: TRBD2 (6 bases). This CDR3 region has 16 residues. Germline CDR1 SGHVS, CDR2 FNYEAQ. V shed 1 base and J shed 0 bases, with 10 bases lying between them. CDR3 sequence: CASSLGGGNSYNEQFF. The CDR3 bases are TGTGCCAGCAGCTTAGGGGGCGGGAACTCCTACAATGAGCAGTTCTTC.